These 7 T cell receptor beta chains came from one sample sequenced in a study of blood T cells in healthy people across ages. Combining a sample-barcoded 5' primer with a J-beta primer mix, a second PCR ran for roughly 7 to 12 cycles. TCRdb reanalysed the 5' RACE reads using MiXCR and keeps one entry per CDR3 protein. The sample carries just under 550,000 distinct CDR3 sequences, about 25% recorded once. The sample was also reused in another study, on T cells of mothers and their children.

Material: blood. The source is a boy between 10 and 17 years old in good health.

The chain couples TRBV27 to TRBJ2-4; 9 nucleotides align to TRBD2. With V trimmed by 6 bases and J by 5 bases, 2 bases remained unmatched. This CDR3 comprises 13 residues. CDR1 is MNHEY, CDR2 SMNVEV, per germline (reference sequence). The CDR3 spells CASRPSGENIQYF. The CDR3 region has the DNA TGTGCCAGCAGGCCTAGCGGGGAAAACATTCAGTACTTC.

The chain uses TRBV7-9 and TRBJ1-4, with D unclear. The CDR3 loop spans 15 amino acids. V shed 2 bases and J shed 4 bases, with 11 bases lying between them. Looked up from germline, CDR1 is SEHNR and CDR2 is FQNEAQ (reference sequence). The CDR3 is CASSLTGLDNEKLFF. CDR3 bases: TGTGCCAGCAGCTTAACCGGACTCGATAATGAAAAACTGTTTTTT.

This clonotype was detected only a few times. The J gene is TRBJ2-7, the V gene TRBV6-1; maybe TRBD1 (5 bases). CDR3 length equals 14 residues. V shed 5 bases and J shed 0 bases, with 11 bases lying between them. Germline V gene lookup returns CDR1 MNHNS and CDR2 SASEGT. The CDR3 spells CASSRTLSSYEQYF. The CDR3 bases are TGTGCCAGCAGTCGGACACTGAGCTCCTACGAGCAGTACTTC.

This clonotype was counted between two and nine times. In DNA, the CDR3 is TGTGCCAGCAGCCAAGTAGCGGGAGGGCGTAGGGCAGATACGCAGTATTTT. It encodes CASSQVAGGRRADTQYF. This sequence joins TRBV3-1 and TRBJ2-3; 11 bases are a match to TRBD2. V shed 1 base and J 4 bases; nucleotides not matched to a gene: 7. Per the germline V gene, CDR1 is LGHDT and CDR2 is YNNKEL (reference sequence). This CDR3 is 17 amino acids long.

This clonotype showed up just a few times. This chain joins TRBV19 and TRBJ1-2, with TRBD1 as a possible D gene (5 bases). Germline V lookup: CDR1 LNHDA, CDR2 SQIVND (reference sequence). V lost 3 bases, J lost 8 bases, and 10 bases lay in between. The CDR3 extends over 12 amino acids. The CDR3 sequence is CASSMEGRGYTF. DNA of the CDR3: TGTGCCAGTAGTATGGAGGGGCGCGGCTACACCTTC.

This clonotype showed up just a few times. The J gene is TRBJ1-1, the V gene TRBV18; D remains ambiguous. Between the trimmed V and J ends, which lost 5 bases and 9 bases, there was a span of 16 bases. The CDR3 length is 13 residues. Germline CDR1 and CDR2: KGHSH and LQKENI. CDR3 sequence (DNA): TGTGCCAGCTCATCCATCCCCGATCTCCAAGCTTTCTTT. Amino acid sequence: CASSSIPDLQAFF.

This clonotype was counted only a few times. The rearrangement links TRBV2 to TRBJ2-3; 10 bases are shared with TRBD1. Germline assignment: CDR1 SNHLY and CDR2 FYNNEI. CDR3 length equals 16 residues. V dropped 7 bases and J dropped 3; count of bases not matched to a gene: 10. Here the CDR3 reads CASNQDRGLMTDTQYF. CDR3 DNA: TGTGCCAGCAACCAAGACAGGGGGCTGATGACAGATACGCAGTATTTT.